This T cell receptor (beta chain) was identified during a study of cytomegalovirus exposure and HLA in healthy donors. Study findings and constraints: The investigators catalogued 150 to 200 TCR beta chains as cytomegalovirus-associated. Presence/absence analyses took donor sequencing depth as roughly uniform. Some segments of the V type, notably TRBV6-2 and TRBV6-3, were excluded as indistinguishable.

Participants comprised healthy donors of bone marrow. Vbeta (60) and Jbeta (13) primers were used in the PCR. The table came from immunoSEQ multiplex PCR; TCRdb's copy has only in-frame clones and leaves some out. The data show some 140,000 clones, 76% seen once. Germline V gives CDR1 WSHSY, CDR2 SAAADI. The CDR3 runs 15 residues. V trimming: 0 bases; J trimming: 4 bases; junction bases outside the gene matches: 4. The count of this clone is one. What it binds is unknown. This sequence originates from a female donor in good health and CMV-seropositive. The V call is TRBV10-2, the J call TRBJ2-7, with TRBD1 identical over 9 bases. The sequenced sample consisted of PBMCs. CDR3 loop: CASSESTGTGYEQYF. In DNA, the CDR3 is TGCGCCAGCAGTGAGTCGACCGGGACAGGGTACGAGCAGTACTTC.